This TCR beta chain was identified during a study of blood T cells in healthy people across ages. A J-beta primer mix and a sample-barcoded 5' primer were used in a second PCR of roughly 6 to 11 cycles. Each cDNA was tagged by a template-switch adaptor containing 12 random nucleotides. TCRdb analysed the 5' RACE reads with MiXCR anew, one entry per CDR3 protein. The sample consists of over a million distinct CDR3 sequences, 35% to 45% of them appearing once. Trimming pared 5 bases from V and 5 bases from J, leaving 12 bases between. Germline V gene data show CDR1 as SGHVS and CDR2 as FNYEAQ. This CDR3 has 13 residues.

Source material: blood. This receptor was identified in a woman aged 18-29 years in good health. This sequence joins TRBV7-6 and TRBJ1-2; a weak D match, TRBD1 (6 bases). The CDR3 spells CASSPLTGYGYTF. The CDR3 coding sequence is TGTGCCAGCAGCCCCCTGACAGGTTATGGCTACACCTTC.